Listed below are T cell receptor beta chains from one sample, sequenced in a study of a mutant IDH1 vaccine in newly diagnosed glioma. The antigens for these receptors are not known. Sequencing was performed with immunoSEQ multiplex PCR; in TCRdb, only in-frame clones are kept and a portion is missing. The sample carries about 43,000 clones, around 85% recorded once. This material consisted of PBMCs, taken from a glioma patient whose treatment included an IDH1 peptide vaccine. All receptors come from a woman aged 18-29 years with glioma. Some clones in this sample may be carry-over from other donors' samples. Each CDR3 is given with its conserved first and last residue. Fields, in order: D gene, clone size, V gene, J gene, CDR3 DNA, CDR3 protein. The D gene is left open where the match is weak. Expanded clones get a size class; other rows say once, few or many, or leave the size out.

>-|-|TRBV11-2|TRBJ1-4
TGTGCCAGCAGCTTAGGGTGGACTAATGAAAAACTGTTTTTT
CASSLGWTNEKLFF
>-|-|TRBV19|TRBJ1-3
TGTGCCAGTAGCCCCCTAGGGTCGAGTGGAAACACCATATATTTT
CASSPLGSSGNTIYF
>-|-|TRBV5-6|TRBJ1-2
TGTGCCAGCAGCGGCACCAAGGGGTCCGCGGTCTATGGCTACACCTTC
CASSGTKGSAVYGYTF
>-|-|TRBV19|TRBJ1-2
TGTGCCAGTAGCACCGACCTTGTTCAGGCTAACTATGGCTACACCTTC
CASSTDLVQANYGYTF
>TRBD2|-|TRBV5-1|TRBJ2-2
TGCGCCAGCAGCCCTAGACTAGCGGCGAACGCCGGGGAGCTGTTTTTT
CASSPRLAANAGELFF
>-|-|TRBV7-9|TRBJ2-3
TGTGCCAGCAGCTTGGGTACAGATACGCAGTATTTT
CASSLGTDTQYF
>-|-|TRBV7-9|TRBJ2-7
TGTGCCAGCAGCCTTCATAGCTCCTACGAGCAGTACTTC
CASSLHSSYEQYF
>-|-|TRBV25-1|TRBJ2-5
TGTGCCAGCCAAACCGGGGGGCGGACCCAGTACTTC
CASQTGGRTQYF
>-|-|TRBV5-1|TRBJ1-6
TGCGCCAGCAGGGAATTCCAAGGGATATCACCCCTCCACTTT
CASREFQGISPLHF
>TRBD1|-|TRBV4-1|TRBJ1-2
TGCGCCAGCAGCCAAGAAACCCCCGAGGTGTGGGGACAGCCCTATGGCTACACCTTC
CASSQETPEVWGQPYGYTF
>TRBD1|-|TRBV6-1|TRBJ1-2
TGTGCCAGCAGTGCCAGCCCGCCCGGCGACAGGGGTGGCTATGGCTACACCTTC
CASSASPPGDRGGYGYTF
>-|few|TRBV4-2|TRBJ2-1
TGTGCCAGCAGCTCCCGGGCTAGCTACCGCAATGAGCAGTTCTTC
CASSSRASYRNEQFF
>-|-|TRBV6-5|TRBJ1-1
TGTGCCAGCAGTTACTCGGTCAGGGGCTCTGAAGCTTTCTTT
CASSYSVRGSEAFF
>-|-|TRBV13|TRBJ2-1
TGTGCCAGCAGCTTAGAGGGAGGCTCCTACAATGAGCAGTTCTTC
CASSLEGGSYNEQFF
>TRBD2|-|TRBV11-3|TRBJ2-5
TGTGCCAGCAGCCTGAAGCGGGGTACGTGGACCCAGTACTTC
CASSLKRGTWTQYF
>TRBD2|-|TRBV7-2|TRBJ2-2
TGTGCCAGCAGCTTAGATAAGCGGGGGGGCCGTGACGGGGAGCTGTTTTTT
CASSLDKRGGRDGELFF
>-|-|TRBV11-2|TRBJ2-5
TGTGCCAGCAGCCCCTACGGCGCGGGACTCCAAGAGACCCAGTACTTC
CASSPYGAGLQETQYF
>-|-|TRBV30|TRBJ1-2
TGTGCCTGGAGCTATGAACCCCTCGGGAACTATGGCTACACCTTC
CAWSYEPLGNYGYTF
>-|-|TRBV7-3|TRBJ2-6
TGTGCCAGCAGCTTAGCTACAGCGGGCTTCTCTGGGGCCAACGTCCTGACTTTC
CASSLATAGFSGANVLTF
>-|-|TRBV9|TRBJ2-1
TGTGCCAGCAGCGTAGAGGGTGCAGGTTTTGGTGAGCAGTTCTTC
CASSVEGAGFGEQFF